This T cell receptor beta chain is drawn from a study of blood T cell repertoires in COVID-19. Whole-study context: Collection of acute and convalescent COVID-19 samples took place in the United States, Italy and Spain. PBMCs, B-cell-depleted T cells, or T cells were the source of the cDNA or gDNA that made up the material.

Clones were read by immunoSEQ multiplex PCR, and TCRdb kept only the in-frame ones, dropping some. Of 130,000 or so clones in the sample, about four fifths were seen once. This clonotype was obtained from a woman aged 60 to 75 with active or convalescent COVID-19. Sample: peripheral blood.

This CDR3 is CASSYGAVYNSPLHF. The CDR3 DNA reads as TGTGCCAGCAGTTACGGAGCTGTCTATAATTCACCCCTCCACTTT. The chain employs TRBV6-6 and TRBJ1-6; no clear D. Germline V gene lookup returns CDR1 MNHNY and CDR2 SVGAGI (reference sequence). V dropped 2 bases and J dropped 3 bases, with 8 bases sitting between them. This CDR3 spans 15 amino acids.